This TCR beta chain is from a study of blood T cells in healthy people across ages. Germline V gene sequence: CDR1 LNHNV, CDR2 YYDKDF (reference sequence). Trimming cost V 3 bases and J 6 bases, with 14 bases left between them. The CDR3 contains 14 residues. With a J-beta primer mix and a sample-barcoded 5' primer, a second PCR ran 7 to 11 cycles. TCRdb reprocessed the 5' RACE reads via MiXCR and lists one record per CDR3 protein. The sample contains 1.5 million to 2 million distinct CDR3 sequences, around 40% of which appear only once. This receptor was taken from a human donor in good health. This sequence joins TRBV15 and TRBJ1-1; D is ambiguous. Sequenced sample: blood. CDR3 sequence (DNA): TGTGCCACCAGCAGCCGCGTTACTTCGCCTGAAGCTTTCTTT. Residues: CATSSRVTSPEAFF.